The clone carrying this TCR beta chain was detected ten times or more. The antigen is undetermined. This sample stems from a study of T cells in Graves' hyperthyroidism and ophthalmopathy. TCR beta CDR3 sequences were amplified from RNA transcripts. Carried out on the TCR CDR3, a first-round RT-PCR used the HTBI primer set. Using its own MiXCR run on the multiplex PCR reads, TCRdb lists one record per CDR3 protein. This sample has around 260,000 distinct CDR3 sequences, with around 25% found just once. A patient was excluded if there was uncontrolled infection, other autoimmune disease, pregnancy or lactation. Fresh peripheral blood, 7.5 to 10 ml of it, supplied the PBMCs. The CDR3 runs to 15 residues. V was pared by 1 base and J by 6 bases, with 6 bases of the junction left unmatched. Germline assignment: CDR1 DFQATT and CDR2 SNEGSKA (reference sequence). Study results and limitations: Expanded thyroid clonotypes (above 0.001) were mostly also found in blood. Separating ophthalmopathy from stable hyperthyroidism was achieved by a 13 V-J model.

This sequence originates from a man aged 40-55 years with Graves' hyperthyroidism that later progressed to Graves' ophthalmopathy. Material: blood. This chain uses TRBV20-1 with TRBJ2-7; TRBD2 aligns across 13 bases. Here the CDR3 reads CSARVSGLAGVEQYF. CDR3 sequence (DNA): TGCAGTGCTAGAGTTTCCGGACTAGCGGGAGTCGAGCAGTACTTC.